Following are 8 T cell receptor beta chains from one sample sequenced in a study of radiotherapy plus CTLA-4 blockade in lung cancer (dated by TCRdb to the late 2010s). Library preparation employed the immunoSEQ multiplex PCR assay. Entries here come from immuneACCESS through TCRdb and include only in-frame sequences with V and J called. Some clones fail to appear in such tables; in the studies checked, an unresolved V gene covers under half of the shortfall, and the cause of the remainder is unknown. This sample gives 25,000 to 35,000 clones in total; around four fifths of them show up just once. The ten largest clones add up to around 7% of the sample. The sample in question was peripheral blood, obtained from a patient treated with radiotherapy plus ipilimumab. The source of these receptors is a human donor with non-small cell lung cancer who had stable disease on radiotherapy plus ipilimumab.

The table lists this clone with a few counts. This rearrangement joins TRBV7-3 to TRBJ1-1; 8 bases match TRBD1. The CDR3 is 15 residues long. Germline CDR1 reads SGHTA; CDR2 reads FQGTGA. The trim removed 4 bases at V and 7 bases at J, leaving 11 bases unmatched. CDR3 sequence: CASSSGGQGRSEAFF. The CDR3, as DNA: TGTGCCAGCAGCTCCGGTGGACAGGGCCGGAGTGAAGCTTTCTTT.

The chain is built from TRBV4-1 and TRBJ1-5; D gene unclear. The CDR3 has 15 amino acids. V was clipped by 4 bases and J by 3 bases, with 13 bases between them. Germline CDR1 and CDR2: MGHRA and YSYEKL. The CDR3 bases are TGCGCCAGCAGCCTAGCTATAGGAGTCAATCAGCCCCAGCATTTT. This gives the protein CASSLAIGVNQPQHF.

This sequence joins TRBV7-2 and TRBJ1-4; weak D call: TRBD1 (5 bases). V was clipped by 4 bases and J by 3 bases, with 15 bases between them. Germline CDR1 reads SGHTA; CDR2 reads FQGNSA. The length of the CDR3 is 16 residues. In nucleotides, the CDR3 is TGTGCCAGCAGCTCCAACCTCGGGGCCGCTAATGAAAAACTGTTTTTT. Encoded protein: CASSSNLGAANEKLFF.

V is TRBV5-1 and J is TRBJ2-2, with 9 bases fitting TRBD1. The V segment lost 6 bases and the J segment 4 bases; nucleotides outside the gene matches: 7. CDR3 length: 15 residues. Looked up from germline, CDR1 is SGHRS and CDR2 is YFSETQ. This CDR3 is CASTQLDRGTGELFF. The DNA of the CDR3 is TGCGCCAGCACCCAATTGGACAGGGGCACCGGGGAGCTGTTTTTT.

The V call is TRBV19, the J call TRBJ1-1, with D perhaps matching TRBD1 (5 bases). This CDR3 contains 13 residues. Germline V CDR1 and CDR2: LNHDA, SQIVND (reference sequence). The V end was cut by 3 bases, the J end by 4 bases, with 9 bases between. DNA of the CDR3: TGTGCCAGTAGTATGGGGGGGGTCACTGAAGCTTTCTTT. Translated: CASSMGGVTEAFF.

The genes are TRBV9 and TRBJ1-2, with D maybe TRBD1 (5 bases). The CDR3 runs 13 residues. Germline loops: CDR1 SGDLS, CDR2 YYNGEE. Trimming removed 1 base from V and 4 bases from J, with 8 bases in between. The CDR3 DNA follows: TGTGCCAGCAGCGTACTTCAGGGCTATGGCTACACCTTC. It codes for CASSVLQGYGYTF.

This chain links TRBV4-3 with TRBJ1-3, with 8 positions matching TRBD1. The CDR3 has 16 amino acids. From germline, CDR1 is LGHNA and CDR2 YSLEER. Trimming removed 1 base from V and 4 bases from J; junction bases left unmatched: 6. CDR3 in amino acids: CASSQGDRTVGNTIYF. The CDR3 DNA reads TGCGCCAGCAGCCAAGGGGACAGGACTGTCGGAAACACCATATATTTT.

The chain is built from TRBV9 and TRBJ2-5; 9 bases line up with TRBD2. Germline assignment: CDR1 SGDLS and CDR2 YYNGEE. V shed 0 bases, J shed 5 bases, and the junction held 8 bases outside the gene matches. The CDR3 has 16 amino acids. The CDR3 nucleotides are TGTGCCAGCAGCGTAGATGCGGGGGGGGGTAAGGAGACCCAGTACTTC. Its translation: CASSVDAGGGKETQYF.